These 24 T cell receptor beta chains came from one sample sequenced in a study of cytomegalovirus exposure and HLA in healthy donors. The PCR employed 60 Vbeta primers together with 13 Jbeta primers. Sequencing was performed with immunoSEQ multiplex PCR; in TCRdb, only in-frame clones are kept and a portion is missing. The sample consists of 100,000 to 150,000 clones, around three quarters of them appearing once. The specimen was PBMCs. The receptors originated from a man between 25 and 39 years old in good health and CMV-seronegative.

The chain links TRBV2 to TRBJ1-2, with TRBD1 matching 7 bases. The CDR3 runs to 15 residues. The V segment lost 4 bases and the J segment 8 bases; nucleotides outside the gene matches: 13. Germline CDR1 reads SNHLY; CDR2 reads FYNNEI. CDR3 nucleotides: TGTGCCAGCAGTGCACGGGACAGCCCTACGGAGGGCTACACCTTC. This sequence encodes CASSARDSPTEGYTF. Complete variable domain (other parts from reference TRBV2 and TRBJ1-2): EPEVTQTPSHQVTQMGQEVILRCVPISNHLYFYWYRQILGQKVEFLVSFYNNEISEKSEIFDDQFSVERPDGSNFTLKIRSTKLEDSAMYFCASSARDSPTEGYTFGSGTRLTVV.

The V call is TRBV10-3, the J call TRBJ2-7, with D unclear. V was pared by 10 bases and J by 0 bases, with 16 bases between. Germline V lookup: CDR1 ENHRY, CDR2 SYGVKD. The CDR3 contains 14 residues. The CDR3 region is CATQGGPFSYEQYF. The CDR3 nucleotides are TGTGCCACCCAAGGTGGGCCCTTCTCCTACGAGCAGTACTTC.

This chain uses TRBV5-1 with TRBJ2-7; 8 bases align to TRBD1. Germline V gene lookup returns CDR1 SGHRS and CDR2 YFSETQ. CDR3 length: 13 amino acids. With V trimmed by 4 bases and J by 2 bases, 2 bases remained unmatched. The CDR3 bases are TGCGCCAGCAGCCCGGACAGGGCCTACGAGCAGTACTTC. Translation gives CASSPDRAYEQYF.

The chain uses TRBV2 and TRBJ1-4; D gene unclear. This CDR3 comprises 16 residues. Germline CDR1 and CDR2: SNHLY and FYNNEI. V was pared by 2 bases and J by 8 bases, with 18 bases between. CDR3 bases: TGTGCCAGCAGTGAACATCTGGGCCAAGGAAACGAAAAACTGTTTTTT. Encoded protein: CASSEHLGQGNEKLFF. Full variable domain (missing parts from reference TRBV2 and TRBJ1-4): EPEVTQTPSHQVTQMGQEVILRCVPISNHLYFYWYRQILGQKVEFLVSFYNNEISEKSEIFDDQFSVERPDGSNFTLKIRSTKLEDSAMYFCASSEHLGQGNEKLFFGSGTQLSVL.

This clone was counted a single time. V and J are TRBV19 and TRBJ2-3, with 8 nucleotides matching TRBD2. The V and J ends lost 3 bases and 4 bases, in that order; junction bases with no gene match: 9. The CDR3 runs 16 residues. CDR1 and CDR2 from the germline V gene are LNHDA and SQIVND (reference sequence). The CDR3, as DNA: TGTGCCAGTAGTATGCGGCGGGGGGCCGGATCAGATACGCAGTATTTT. Amino acids: CASSMRRGAGSDTQYF.

This clone was observed a handful of times. This chain uses TRBV7-9 with TRBJ2-7; maybe TRBD2 (5 bases). The CDR3 has 14 residues. CDR1 and CDR2 (germline): SEHNR, FQNEAQ (reference sequence). The germline V and J ends were trimmed by 5 bases and 5 bases, with 16 bases remaining between them. This chain's CDR3 is CASSTNGVQDEQYF. In DNA, the CDR3 is TGTGCCAGCAGCACTAACGGGGTACAAGACGAGCAGTACTTC.

The V call is TRBV5-1, the J call TRBJ2-7; the D gene is possibly TRBD1 (6 bases). The germline V and J ends were trimmed by 5 bases and 6 bases, with 18 bases remaining between them. Germline CDR1 is SGHRS and CDR2 is YFSETQ. The CDR3 has 14 residues. CDR3 amino acids: CASRKYREPLEQYF. The CDR3, as DNA: TGCGCCAGCAGAAAGTACAGGGAGCCCCTCGAGCAGTACTTC.

The V gene is TRBV19, the J gene TRBJ1-2; no clear D. V gave up 7 bases and J gave up 4 bases, with 13 bases separating them. This CDR3 comprises 13 residues. Germline-derived CDR1 and CDR2 are LNHDA and SQIVND (reference sequence). In nucleotides, the CDR3 is TGTGCCAGTAAGAGGAGTATCCTCTATGGCTACACCTTC. Its translation is CASKRSILYGYTF.

The chain uses TRBV6-5 and TRBJ2-3; 7 bases line up with TRBD2. The CDR3 sequence is 15 residues long. Germline V gene sequence: CDR1 MNHEY, CDR2 SVGAGI. Trimming at V came to 4 bases and at J to 6 bases, leaving 10 bases not matched to a gene. The CDR3 sequence: CASSLLGGRTDTQYF. The DNA for the CDR3 is TGTGCCAGCAGTTTGCTCGGCGGGAGAACGGATACGCAGTATTTT.

J is TRBJ1-2 and V is TRBV6-4, with 8 bases that match TRBD1. Germline-derived CDR1 and CDR2 are MRHNA and SNTAGT. The CDR3 runs to 13 residues. J gave up 8 bases and V 2 bases, and 4 bases lay outside the gene matches. The DNA of the CDR3 is TGTGCCAGCAGTGACGGACAGGGACGCGGCTACACCTTC. Translating gives CASSDGQGRGYTF.

CDR3 in amino acids: CASSSSGGQGLDTQYF. DNA for the CDR3: TGCGCCAGCAGCTCTAGTGGCGGACAGGGGTTAGATACGCAGTATTTT. J is TRBJ2-3 and V is TRBV5-1; TRBD1 aligns across 9 bases. CDR1 is SGHRS and CDR2 is YFSETQ in the germline V gene. The junction had 10 bases not matched to a gene; V was cut back by 3 bases and J by 5 bases. This CDR3 region has 16 residues.

The rearrangement joins TRBV10-3 to TRBJ2-2; a weak D match, TRBD1 (6 bases). Trimming stripped 0 bases from V and 4 bases from J, with 12 bases between. The CDR3 loop spans 16 amino acids. CDR1 ENHRY and CDR2 SYGVKD come from the germline V gene. The CDR3 sequence is CAISESKGTTTGELFF. The CDR3 bases are TGTGCCATCAGTGAGTCGAAAGGGACAACCACCGGGGAGCTGTTTTTT.

This clone was seen once. The V call is TRBV7-2, the J call TRBJ2-5; D gene uncertain. Trimming shortened V by 7 bases and J by 7 bases, and 10 bases separated the two germline ends. CDR3 size: 11 residues. CDR1 and CDR2 from the germline V gene are SGHTA and FQGNSA. The CDR3 region is CASNSVGTQYF. CDR3 in DNA: TGTGCCAGCAATTCCGTCGGGACCCAGTACTTC.

The chain couples TRBV18 to TRBJ2-7; 7 bases are a match to TRBD2. The V and J ends lost 2 bases and 2 bases, in that order; junction bases with no gene match: 3. Germline-derived CDR1 and CDR2 are KGHSH and LQKENI. CDR3 length: 14 residues. The CDR3 coding sequence is TGTGCCAGCTCACCAGGCGGGAGCCCCTACGAGCAGTACTTC. Protein sequence: CASSPGGSPYEQYF.

The CDR3 loop reads CASSLKIPGTSGGGYEQYF. The CDR3 DNA reads as TGTGCCAGCAGCCTCAAAATACCCGGGACTAGCGGGGGTGGCTACGAGCAGTACTTC. The chain couples TRBV7-2 to TRBJ2-7, with TRBD2 matching over 14 bases. There are 19 residues in the CDR3. V was clipped by 5 bases and J by 3 bases; unmatched bases: 15. Germline assignment: CDR1 SGHTA and CDR2 FQGNSA.

The rearrangement uses TRBV19 and TRBJ1-1, with a tentative D call TRBD1 (6 bases). This CDR3 contains 16 residues. Per the germline V gene, CDR1 is LNHDA and CDR2 is SQIVND (reference sequence). Trimming removed 2 bases at V and 8 bases at J, with 21 bases between. The CDR3 DNA sequence: TGTGCCAGTAGTATACGCGGAGGACAGATCTCTAGCGAAGCTTTCTTT. It yields the protein CASSIRGGQISSEAFF.

This chain links TRBV25-1 with TRBJ2-3, with 11 bases lining up with TRBD2. Trimming removed 4 bases from V and 3 bases from J; junction bases left unmatched: 6. Germline V CDR1 and CDR2: MGHDK, SYGVNS. The CDR3 covers 16 residues. As DNA, the CDR3 is TGTGCCAGCAGTGTGGCGACTAGCGGGACGACAGATACGCAGTATTTT. Its translation is CASSVATSGTTDTQYF.

This chain uses TRBV5-1 with TRBJ2-1, with TRBD2 identical over 7 bases. Per the germline V gene, CDR1 is SGHRS and CDR2 is YFSETQ. V lost 4 bases and J lost 1; bases outside the gene matches: 5. The CDR3 sequence is 15 residues long. CDR3 region: CASSRASGSYNEQFF. The CDR3 DNA is TGCGCCAGCAGCCGGGCTAGCGGTTCCTACAATGAGCAGTTCTTC.

This chain links TRBV14 with TRBJ1-1; unclear D gene. CDR3 length: 13 amino acids. V was trimmed by 4 bases and J by 4 bases, leaving 10 bases between them. Germline V gene data show CDR1 as SGHDN and CDR2 as FVKESK. The CDR3 bases are TGTGCCAGCAGCCGAGGGTACGGCACTGAAGCTTTCTTT. The encoded protein is CASSRGYGTEAFF.

The rearrangement uses TRBV28 and TRBJ1-2; TRBD1 might be the D (6 bases). CDR1 is MDHEN and CDR2 is SYDVKM in the germline V gene. V was pared by 2 bases and J by 3 bases, with 31 bases between. CDR3 length equals 21 residues. As DNA, the CDR3 is TGTGCCAGCAGTTTACCCCGACCCACCTCACTTCGGACAGAACGAGACTATGGCTACACCTTC. Translating it yields CASSLPRPTSLRTERDYGYTF.

Here the CDR3 DNA reads TGTGCCAGCAGCCGCACGGGCTCCTACGAGCAGTACTTC. It yields the protein CASSRTGSYEQYF. The rearrangement links TRBV27 to TRBJ2-7, with D uncertain. This CDR3 comprises 13 residues. Trimming stripped 6 bases from V and 0 bases from J, with 9 bases between. Germline V gives CDR1 MNHEY, CDR2 SMNVEV (reference sequence).

Only one count was recorded for this clone. For the CDR3, the DNA is TGTGCCAGCAGGACAGGGGGCACAGATACGCAGTATTTT. Translation gives CASRTGGTDTQYF. V usage is TRBV5-4 and J usage is TRBJ2-3, with 8 bases matching TRBD1. CDR3 size: 13 residues. The ends lost 5 bases at V and 1 base at J; junction bases unmatched: 0. CDR1 SGHNT and CDR2 YYREEE come from the germline V gene (reference sequence).

This chain uses TRBV5-6 with TRBJ1-1, with D maybe TRBD1 (5 bases). CDR3 length: 15 amino acids. The germline V gene encodes CDR1 SGHDT and CDR2 YYEEEE. Trimming left V 0 bases short and J 1 base short, with 10 bases between. CDR3 nucleotides: TGTGCCAGCAGCTTGGTCCCCGGACAGAACACTGAAGCTTTCTTT. Its protein product is CASSLVPGQNTEAFF.

In its sample, this clone was seen once. The chain carries TRBV5-4 and TRBJ2-7; D might be TRBD2 (5 bases). CDR3 length equals 16 residues. Germline loops: CDR1 SGHNT, CDR2 YYREEE (reference sequence). Trimming stripped 3 bases from V and 6 bases from J, with 22 bases between. The CDR3 reads CASSSGSLAPPREQYF. For the CDR3, the DNA is TGTGCCAGCAGCTCGGGGTCCCTAGCTCCCCCTCGCGAGCAGTACTTC.